Listed here are 5 T cell receptor beta chains from one sample, sequenced in a study of T cells after yellow fever vaccination. TCRdb fed the 5' RACE reads into MiXCR, producing one record per CDR3 protein. The sample has 230,000 or so distinct CDR3 sequences, around 6.7% seen once; the top ten hold roughly 1%. This specimen was CD4+ T cells sorted from PBMCs, taken on the day of the yellow fever booster vaccination. Source of these receptors: a man aged 30 to 39 who received the YFV17D yellow fever vaccine.

This clonotype appeared a few times. This chain connects TRBV11-2 to TRBJ2-3; D is unclear. Germline CDR1 is SGHAT and CDR2 is FQNNGV. This CDR3 spans 16 amino acids. Trimming left V 5 bases short and J 3 bases short, with 18 bases between. The chain's CDR3 is CASSLLFGPLTDTQYF. In DNA, the CDR3 is TGTGCCAGCAGCCTCTTATTTGGACCACTGACAGATACGCAGTATTTT.

The rearrangement joins TRBV14 to TRBJ2-7, with 8 bases lining up with TRBD1. This CDR3 spans 19 amino acids. V trimming: 2 bases; J trimming: 0 bases; junction bases outside the gene matches: 15. The germline V gene encodes CDR1 SGHDN and CDR2 FVKESK. CDR3 protein: CASSQYRQGPRMSSYEQYF. The CDR3 DNA sequence: TGTGCCAGCAGCCAATACCGACAGGGGCCGCGGATGTCCTCCTACGAGCAGTACTTC.

This rearrangement joins TRBV5-1 to TRBJ2-3; 9 bases match TRBD1. The CDR3 has 15 residues. Germline V CDR1 and CDR2: SGHRS, YFSETQ. With V trimmed by 4 bases and J by 3 bases, 6 bases remained unmatched. The CDR3 is CASSTGQGRTDTQYF. The CDR3 DNA follows: TGCGCCAGCAGCACGGGACAGGGAAGGACAGATACGCAGTATTTT.

This clonotype turned up a few times. This chain connects TRBV10-3 to TRBJ2-1; 12 bases fit TRBD1. Germline values: CDR1 ENHRY, CDR2 SYGVKD. With 5 bases clipped from V and 7 bases from J, the junction kept 9 bases outside the gene matches. This CDR3 has 16 residues. CDR3 DNA: TGTGCCATCAGTACTTGGGACAGGGGGCAGAAGAATGAGCAGTTCTTC. This translates into CAISTWDRGQKNEQFF.

This clonotype was picked up a small number of times. This chain uses TRBV20-1 with TRBJ2-5; D possibly corresponds to TRBD2 (6 bases). This CDR3 has 13 residues. The V gene lost 3 bases and the J gene lost 5 bases, with 13 bases spanning the gap. Looked up from germline, CDR1 is DFQATT and CDR2 is SNEGSKA (reference sequence). CDR3 DNA: TGCAGTGCTAGGGGCGGGGTCGGGGAGACCCAGTACTTC. This translates into CSARGGVGETQYF.